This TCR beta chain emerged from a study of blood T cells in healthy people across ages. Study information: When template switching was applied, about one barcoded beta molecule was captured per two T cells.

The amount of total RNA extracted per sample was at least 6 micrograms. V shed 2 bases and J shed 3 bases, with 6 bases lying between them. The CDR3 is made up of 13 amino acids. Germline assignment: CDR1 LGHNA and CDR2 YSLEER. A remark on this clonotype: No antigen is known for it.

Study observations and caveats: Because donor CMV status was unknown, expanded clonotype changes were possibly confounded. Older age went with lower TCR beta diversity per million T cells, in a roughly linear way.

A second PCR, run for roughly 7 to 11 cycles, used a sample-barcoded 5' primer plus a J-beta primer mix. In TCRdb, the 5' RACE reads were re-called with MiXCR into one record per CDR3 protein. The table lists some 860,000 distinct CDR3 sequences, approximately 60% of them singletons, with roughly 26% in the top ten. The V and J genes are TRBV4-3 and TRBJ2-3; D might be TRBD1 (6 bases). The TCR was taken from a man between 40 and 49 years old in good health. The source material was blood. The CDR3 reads CASSQTGTDTQYF. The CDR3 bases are TGCGCCAGCAGCCAAACAGGGACAGATACGCAGTATTTT.